This TCR beta chain was profiled in a study of T cells after yellow fever vaccination. Overall study results and limits: Weaker, the secondary response peaked sooner, at day 5 versus 15.

5'RACE template switching generated TCR cDNA, adding a universal primer site and UMIs. TCRdb independently ran MiXCR on the 5' RACE reads; one entry per CDR3 protein. The data hold some 260,000 distinct CDR3 sequences, with roughly 4.8% observed a single time. CDR3 length equals 14 residues. Deletions cut 5 bases from V and 7 bases from J, with 17 bases between. Germline V gene sequence: CDR1 ENHRY, CDR2 SYGVKD. This clonotype was recorded at least ten times. Its antigen remains unknown. Sequences were derived from CD4+ T cells sorted from PBMCs, sampled on the day of the yellow fever booster vaccination. This clonotype originated in a man aged 18 to 29 who received the YFV17D yellow fever vaccine. The V gene is TRBV10-3, the J gene TRBJ2-5; perhaps D is TRBD1 or TRBD2 (6 bases each). CDR3 coding DNA: TGTGCCATCAGTAATGGGACACTCGGGGGGACCCAGTACTTC. Translated: CAISNGTLGGTQYF.